The 7 T cell receptor beta chains below all came from one sample that was sequenced in a study of blood T cells in healthy people across ages. A second PCR of roughly 7 to 11 cycles used a sample-barcoded 5' primer and a J-beta primer mix. TCRdb fed the 5' RACE reads into MiXCR, producing one record per CDR3 protein. The sample includes 1.5 million to 2 million distinct CDR3 sequences, approximately 28% of them seen just once. Sequencing used blood. The receptors come from a woman in her thirties in good health.

To note about this clonotype: A much larger clone differs by one base, so this may be a read error. The rearrangement links TRBV12-3 or TRBV12-4 to TRBJ2-5; no clear D gene. The CDR3 sequence is 13 residues long. V gave up 7 bases and J gave up 5 bases, with 14 bases separating them. CDR3 protein: CASNRRAAETQYF. As DNA, the CDR3 is TGTGCCAGCAACCGCCGGGCTGCTGAGACCCAGTACTTC.

This clonotype has more than one count but fewer than ten. The chain links TRBV6-2 or TRBV6-3 to TRBJ2-2; possibly TRBD1 or TRBD2 for D (6 bases each). The CDR3 contains 15 residues. V dropped 7 bases and J dropped 5 bases, with 17 bases sitting between them. The V gene's germline CDR1 is MNHEY and CDR2 SVGEGT. CDR3 residues: CASMAGGAGTGELFF. For the CDR3, the DNA is TGTGCCAGCATGGCTGGGGGCGCGGGGACCGGGGAGCTGTTTTTT.

This clonotype has just a few counts. A much more abundant neighbour one base away suggests this may be a read error. This chain joins TRBV5-1 and TRBJ2-1; 9 bases align to TRBD2. Germline lookup yields CDR1 SGHRS and CDR2 YFSETQ. This CDR3 spans 17 amino acids. The V and J ends lost 4 bases and 8 bases, in that order; junction bases with no gene match: 16. CDR3 DNA: TGCGCCAGCAGCCGGGACATGGCGGGGGGGGGTTCCGATGAGCAGTTCTTC. It specifies CASSRDMAGGGSDEQFF. Full variable domain (remainder filled in from reference TRBV5-1 and TRBJ2-1): KAGVTQTPRYLIKTRGQQVTLSCSPISGHRSVSWYQQTPGQGLQFLFEYFSETQRNKGNFPGRFSGRQFSNSRSEMNVSTLELGDSALYLCASSRDMAGGGSDEQFFGPGTRLTVL.

This clonotype came up a few times. The chain has TRBV4-1 and TRBJ2-5; D could derive from TRBD1 or TRBD2 (6 bases each). This CDR3 has 15 amino acids. Trimming took 5 bases from V and 1 from J, leaving 14 bases between them. Germline lookup yields CDR1 MGHRA and CDR2 YSYEKL. The CDR3 DNA sequence: TGCGCCAGCAGCGAAGGGGGGCTGCTCCAAGAGACCCAGTACTTC. Translation: CASSEGGLLQETQYF.

A word on this clonotype: A clone one base away is much larger, so this may be a read error. The V call is TRBV11-2, the J call TRBJ2-7; D is unresolved. The CDR3 loop spans 13 amino acids. Looked up from germline, CDR1 is SGHAT and CDR2 is FQNNGV. V was shortened by 5 bases and J by 2 bases, with 10 bases between the two germline ends. The CDR3 is CASSHDGTYEQYF. The CDR3 DNA reads as TGTGCCAGCAGCCACGACGGAACCTACGAGCAGTACTTC. The variable domain in full, completed from reference TRBV11-2 and TRBJ2-7, reads EAGVAQSPRYKIIEKRQSVAFWCNPISGHATLYWYQQILGQGPKLLIQFQNNGVVDDSQLPKDRFSAERLKGVDSTLKIQPAKLEDSAVYLCASSHDGTYEQYFGPGTRLTVT.

About this clonotype: A much larger clone differs from this one at a single base, so this may be a read error. CDR3 loop: CVSSWDGAYNEQFF. The CDR3 coding sequence is TGCGTCAGCAGCTGGGACGGAGCCTACAATGAGCAGTTCTTC. The chain employs TRBV5-1 and TRBJ2-1, with D perhaps TRBD1 or TRBD2 (5 bases each). The CDR3 totals 14 residues. Per the germline V gene, CDR1 is SGHRS and CDR2 is YFSETQ.

This clonotype was detected only a few times. The chain carries TRBV5-1 and TRBJ2-5, with 12 bases lining up with TRBD2. Germline CDR1 SGHRS, CDR2 YFSETQ. The CDR3 is 15 amino acids. Germline trimming cut 4 bases from V and 10 bases from J; bases unmatched to any gene: 11. CDR3 amino acids: CASSTRLAGASVQYF. In DNA form, the CDR3 reads TGCGCCAGCAGCACCCGACTAGCGGGGGCGTCGGTCCAGTACTTC.